This T cell receptor beta chain originates from a study of beta chain features in type 1 diabetes. At the level of the study: What patients shared with healthy donors was a similar profile of age, gender and cell yields.

Comment on this clone: Its antigen remains unknown.

CDR3 length: 14 amino acids. Germline CDR1 is MDHEN and CDR2 is SYDVKM. The V and J ends lost 4 bases and 5 bases, in that order; junction bases with no gene match: 8. Overall study findings and caveats: Type 1 diabetes patients had moderately but significantly shorter TCRB CDR3s in all four CD4+ subsets. An over-representation of cells with high TCR expression could result from cDNA sequencing. Patients showed naive, central memory and Treg TCRB repertoires that appeared more similar than those of healthy donors.

The investigators reverse transcribed all of the isolated RNA, so they sequenced expressed TCRB transcripts. Some clones are missing from TCRdb's copy, which holds only in-frame ones; the method was immunoSEQ multiplex PCR. In the table there are 40,000 to 65,000 clones, about 60% of which are singletons. Sorting gave populations that all exceeded 95% purity. This rearrangement joins TRBV28 to TRBJ2-7; 7 bases align to TRBD2. Sequencing input: stem cell memory CD4+ T cells from blood. The TCR originated in a woman in her 30s with type 1 diabetes. CDR3 DNA: TGTGCCAGCAGTTCCCCCGGGAGGATCGACGAGCAGTACTTC. This codes for CASSSPGRIDEQYF.